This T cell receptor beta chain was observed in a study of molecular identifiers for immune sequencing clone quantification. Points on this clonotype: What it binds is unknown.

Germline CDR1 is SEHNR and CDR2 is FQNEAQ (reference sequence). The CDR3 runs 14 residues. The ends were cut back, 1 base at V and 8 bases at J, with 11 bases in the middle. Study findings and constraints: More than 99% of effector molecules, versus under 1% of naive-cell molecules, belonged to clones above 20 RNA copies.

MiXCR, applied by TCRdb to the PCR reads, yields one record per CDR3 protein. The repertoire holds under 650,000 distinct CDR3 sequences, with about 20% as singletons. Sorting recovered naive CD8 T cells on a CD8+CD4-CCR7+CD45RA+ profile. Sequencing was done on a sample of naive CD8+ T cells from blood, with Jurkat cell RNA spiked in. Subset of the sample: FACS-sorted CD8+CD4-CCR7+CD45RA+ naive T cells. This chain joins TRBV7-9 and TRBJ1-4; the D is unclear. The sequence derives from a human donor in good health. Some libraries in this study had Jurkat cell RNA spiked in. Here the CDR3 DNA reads TGTGCCAGCAGCTTAGGTGGGGTGTCGGAAAAACTGTTTTTT. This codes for CASSLGGVSEKLFF.